The present entry profiles one T cell receptor beta chain with its context. Authors' processing steps: The assay estimated nucleated cells by amplifying reference gene primers. Profiled with immunoSEQ multiplex PCR; TCRdb holds only in-frame clones, not every one. From that table come the V and J calls and clone size; the DNA was used to work out D and trimming. Counted here are 200,000 to 250,000 clones, less than 90% occurring once; the ten biggest clones make up 15% to 20%. The CDR3 totals 12 residues. Trimming took 2 bases from V and 7 from J, leaving 8 bases between them. CDR1 is MNHEY, CDR2 SVGEGT, per germline. The source of the sample is a study of blood T cell repertoires in COVID-19. Study-level information: The United States, Italy and Spain supplied acute and convalescent COVID-19 samples. PBMCs, B-cell-depleted T cells, or T cells were the source of the cDNA or gDNA that made up the material.

The sample consisted of peripheral blood. The receptor was isolated from a man aged 30 to 39 with active or convalescent COVID-19. The chain uses TRBV6-2 or TRBV6-3 and TRBJ1-2; D is unclear. DNA for the CDR3: TGTGCCAGCAGTTACGAGCGGAGTGGCTACACCTTC. Its protein product is CASSYERSGYTF.